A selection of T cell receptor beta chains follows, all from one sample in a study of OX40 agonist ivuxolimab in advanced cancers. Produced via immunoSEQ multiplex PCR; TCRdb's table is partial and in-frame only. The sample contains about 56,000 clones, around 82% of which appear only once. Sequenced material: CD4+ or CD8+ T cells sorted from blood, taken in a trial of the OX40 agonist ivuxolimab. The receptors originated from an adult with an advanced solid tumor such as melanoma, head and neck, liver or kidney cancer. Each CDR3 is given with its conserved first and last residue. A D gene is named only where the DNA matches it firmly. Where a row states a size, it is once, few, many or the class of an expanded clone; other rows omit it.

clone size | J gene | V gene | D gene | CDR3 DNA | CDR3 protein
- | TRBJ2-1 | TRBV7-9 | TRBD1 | TGTGCCAGCAGCCCCGGGACAGGGCTATATGGTGAGCAGTTCTTC | CASSPGTGLYGEQFF
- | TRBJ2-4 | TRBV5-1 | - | TGCGCCAGCAGCCTACTGGGGGCCAAAAACATTCAGTACTTC | CASSLLGAKNIQYF
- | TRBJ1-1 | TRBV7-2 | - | TGTGCCAGCAGCTTACATCTGAACACTGAAGCTTTCTTT | CASSLHLNTEAFF
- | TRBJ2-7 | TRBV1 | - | TGCACCAGCCCCCCTAGTGGGAGGGACTCCTACGAGCAGTACTTC | CTSPPSGRDSYEQYF
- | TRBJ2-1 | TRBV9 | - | TGTGCCAGCAGCGTGGGGGACCTTGCGTACAATGAGCAGTTCTTC | CASSVGDLAYNEQFF
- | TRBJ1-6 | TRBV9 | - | TGTGCCAGCAGCGACAGGATTCAGGCTTCCTCACCCCTCCACTTT | CASSDRIQASSPLHF
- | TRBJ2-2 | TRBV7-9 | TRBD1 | TGTGCCAGCAGCACCTCGGGACAGGGATATACCGGGGAGCTGTTTTTT | CASSTSGQGYTGELFF
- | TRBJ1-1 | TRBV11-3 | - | TGTGCCAGCAGCTTTGCCGCGAACACTGAAGCTTTCTTT | CASSFAANTEAFF
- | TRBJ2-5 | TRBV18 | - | TGTGCCAGCTCACCTGTGTACCAAGAGACCCAGTACTTC | CASSPVYQETQYF
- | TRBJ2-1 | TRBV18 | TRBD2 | TGTGCCAGCTCACCGAGACTAGCGGGAGCGTATGAGCAGTTCTTC | CASSPRLAGAYEQFF
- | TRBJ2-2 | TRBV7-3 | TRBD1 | TGTGCCAGCAGCTTATACAGGGGGCATGGCGGGGAGCTGTTTTTT | CASSLYRGHGGELFF
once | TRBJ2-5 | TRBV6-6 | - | TGTGCCAGCAGCCCTCGTGGGGGAGAGACCCAGTACTTC | CASSPRGGETQYF
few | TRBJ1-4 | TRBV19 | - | TGTGCCAGTAGGGAAGGGACCCCGTCTAGAGAAAAACTGTTTTTT | CASREGTPSREKLFF
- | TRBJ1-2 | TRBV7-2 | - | TGTGCCAGCAGCGTTTCGGGGGCGCGGGACTATGGCTACACCTTC | CASSVSGARDYGYTF
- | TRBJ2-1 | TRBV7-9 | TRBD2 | TGTGCCAGCAGCTCCTCCCTCGTGGGGGGGGACAATGAGCAGTTCTTC | CASSSSLVGGDNEQFF
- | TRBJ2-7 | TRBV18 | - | TGTGCCAGCTCACCAGGAGGATCAACTTCCGAGCAGTACTTC | CASSPGGSTSEQYF
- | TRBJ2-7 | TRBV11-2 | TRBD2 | TGTGCCAGCAGCTTGGCCGGGGGGGGCGCCGAGAACGAGCAGTACTTC | CASSLAGGGAENEQYF
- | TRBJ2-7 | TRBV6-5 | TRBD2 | TGTGCCAGCAGCTGGACTAGCGGGTACTCCTACGAGCAGTACTTC | CASSWTSGYSYEQYF
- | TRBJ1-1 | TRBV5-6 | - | TGTGCCAGCAGCTTGGACAGGCGGAACACTGAAGCTTTCTTT | CASSLDRRNTEAFF
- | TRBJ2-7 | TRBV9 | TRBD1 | TGTGCCAGCAGCCCGGGACAGGGAGGGTACGAGCAGTACTTC | CASSPGQGGYEQYF
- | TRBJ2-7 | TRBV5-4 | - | TGTGCCAGCAGCGCATTACAGGGTACCTACGAGCAGTACTTC | CASSALQGTYEQYF
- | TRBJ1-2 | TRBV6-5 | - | TGTGCCAGTTCTACTAACTATGGCTACACCTTC | CASSTNYGYTF
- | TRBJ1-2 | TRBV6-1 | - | TGTGCCAGCAGTTTGGGAGGTTATGGCTACACCTTC | CASSLGGYGYTF
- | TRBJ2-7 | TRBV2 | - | TGTGCCAGCAGCAAAGAGACAGGGACTCGCTACGAGCAGTACTTC | CASSKETGTRYEQYF
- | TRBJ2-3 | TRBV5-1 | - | TGCGCCAGCAGCTTGGGGGGGCGTCCAGATACGCAGTATTTT | CASSLGGRPDTQYF
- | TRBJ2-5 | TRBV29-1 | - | TGCAGCGTTCAGCCGGGAGCCCAAGAGACCCAGTACTTC | CSVQPGAQETQYF
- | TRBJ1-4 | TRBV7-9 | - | TGTGCCAGCAGCTTGGGGGCCAGGGGAAATGAAAAACTGTTTTTT | CASSLGARGNEKLFF
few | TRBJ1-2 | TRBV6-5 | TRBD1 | TGTGCCAGCAGCCAGACAGGGTTGGGAGACTATGGCTACACCTTC | CASSQTGLGDYGYTF
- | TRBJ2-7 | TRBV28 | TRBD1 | TGTGCCAGCAGTTTGAACTACAGGGGGTCGGAGCAGTACTTC | CASSLNYRGSEQYF
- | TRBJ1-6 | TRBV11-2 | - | TGTGCCAGCAGCTTACAGGGTTCTAATTCACCCCTCCACTTT | CASSLQGSNSPLHF
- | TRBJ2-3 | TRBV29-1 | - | TGCAGCGTTGAAGTCGGCACAGATACGCAGTATTTT | CSVEVGTDTQYF
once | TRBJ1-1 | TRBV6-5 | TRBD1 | TGTGCCAGCAGTTTCTTCGGACAGGGAGGGACTGAAGCTTTCTTT | CASSFFGQGGTEAFF
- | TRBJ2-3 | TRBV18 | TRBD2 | TGTGCCAGCTCACCACCTGGGCTAGCGGGGCGAGATACGCAGTATTTT | CASSPPGLAGRDTQYF